This T cell receptor (beta chain) was sequenced for a study of cytomegalovirus exposure and HLA in healthy donors. Overall study findings and caveats: Specificity for CMV antigens was confirmed in vitro for a few of the CMV-associated chains.

Vbeta (60) and Jbeta (13) primers were used in the PCR. Repertoires were generated with immunoSEQ multiplex PCR, while TCRdb's copy carries only in-frame clones and drops some. The table lists roughly 110,000 clones, approximately 81% of them singletons. As concerns this clone: Its antigen remains unidentified.

The J segment lost 8 bases and the V segment lost 2 bases, leaving 6 bases of the junction unmatched. Germline CDR1 MDHEN, CDR2 SYDVKM. The CDR3 sequence is 15 residues long. Sequenced: PBMCs. J is TRBJ2-1 and V is TRBV28, with 10 bases fitting TRBD2. The clonotype originates from a man aged 30-40 years in good health and CMV-seronegative. The DNA of the CDR3 is TGTGCCAGCAGTTTAGGCCTAGCGGGAGTCTATGAGCAGTTCTTC. It translates to CASSLGLAGVYEQFF.